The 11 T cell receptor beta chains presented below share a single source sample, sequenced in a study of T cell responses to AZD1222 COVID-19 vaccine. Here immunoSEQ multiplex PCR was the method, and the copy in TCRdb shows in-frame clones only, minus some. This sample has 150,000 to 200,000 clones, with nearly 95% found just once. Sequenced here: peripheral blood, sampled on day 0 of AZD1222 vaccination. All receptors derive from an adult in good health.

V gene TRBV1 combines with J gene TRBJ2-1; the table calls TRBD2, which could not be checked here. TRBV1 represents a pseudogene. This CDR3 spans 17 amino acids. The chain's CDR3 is CTSSQEGDSGGANEQFF. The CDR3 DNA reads TGCACCAGCAGCCAAGAAGGAGACAGCGGGGGGGCCAATGAGCAGTTCTTC.

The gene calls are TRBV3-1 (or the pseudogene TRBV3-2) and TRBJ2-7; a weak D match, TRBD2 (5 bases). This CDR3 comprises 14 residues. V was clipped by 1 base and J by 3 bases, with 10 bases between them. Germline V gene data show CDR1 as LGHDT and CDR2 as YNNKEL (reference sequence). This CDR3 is CASSQVSGLYEQYF. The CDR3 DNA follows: TGTGCCAGCAGCCAAGTAAGCGGCCTCTACGAGCAGTACTTC.

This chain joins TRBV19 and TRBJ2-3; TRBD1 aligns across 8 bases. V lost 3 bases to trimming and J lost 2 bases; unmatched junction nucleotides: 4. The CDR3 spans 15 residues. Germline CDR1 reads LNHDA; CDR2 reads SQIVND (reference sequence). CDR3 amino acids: CASSIGQGFTDTQYF. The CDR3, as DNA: TGTGCCAGTAGTATCGGACAGGGCTTCACAGATACGCAGTATTTT.

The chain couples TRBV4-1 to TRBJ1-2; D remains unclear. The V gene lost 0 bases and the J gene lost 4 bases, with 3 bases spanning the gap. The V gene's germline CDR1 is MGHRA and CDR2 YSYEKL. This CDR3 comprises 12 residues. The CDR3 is CASSQDAYGYTF. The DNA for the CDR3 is TGCGCCAGCAGCCAAGATGCCTATGGCTACACCTTC.

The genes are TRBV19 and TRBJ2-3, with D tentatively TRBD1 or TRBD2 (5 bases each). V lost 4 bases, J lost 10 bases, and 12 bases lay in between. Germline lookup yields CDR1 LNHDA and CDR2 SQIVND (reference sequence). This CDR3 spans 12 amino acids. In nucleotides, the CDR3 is TGTGCCAGTAGTACCTCCTTGGGGGCGCAGTATTTT. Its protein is CASSTSLGAQYF. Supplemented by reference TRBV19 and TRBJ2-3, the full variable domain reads DGGITQSPKYLFRKEGQNVTLSCEQNLNHDAMYWYRQDPGQGLRLIYYSQIVNDFQKGDIAEGYSVSREKKESFPLTVTSAQKNPTAFYLCASSTSLGAQYFGPGTRLTVL.

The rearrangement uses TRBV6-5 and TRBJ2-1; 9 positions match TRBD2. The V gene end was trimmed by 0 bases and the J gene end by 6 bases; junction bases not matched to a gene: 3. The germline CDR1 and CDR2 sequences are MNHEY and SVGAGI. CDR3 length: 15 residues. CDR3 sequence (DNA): TGTGCCAGCAGTTACTCGCCTAGCGGGGCCAATGAGCAGTTCTTC. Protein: CASSYSPSGANEQFF.

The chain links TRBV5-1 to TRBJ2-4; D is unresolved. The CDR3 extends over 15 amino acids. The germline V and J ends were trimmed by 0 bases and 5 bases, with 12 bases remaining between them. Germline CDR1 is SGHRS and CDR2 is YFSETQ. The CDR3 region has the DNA TGCGCCAGCAGCTTGGTAGGCCAACACGAAAACATTCAGTACTTC. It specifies CASSLVGQHENIQYF.

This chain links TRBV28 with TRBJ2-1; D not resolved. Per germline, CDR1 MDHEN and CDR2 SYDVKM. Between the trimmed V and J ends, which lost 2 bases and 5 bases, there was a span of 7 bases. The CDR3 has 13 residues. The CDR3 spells CASSLGYNNEQFF. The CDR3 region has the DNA TGTGCCAGCAGTTTAGGGTACAACAATGAGCAGTTCTTC.

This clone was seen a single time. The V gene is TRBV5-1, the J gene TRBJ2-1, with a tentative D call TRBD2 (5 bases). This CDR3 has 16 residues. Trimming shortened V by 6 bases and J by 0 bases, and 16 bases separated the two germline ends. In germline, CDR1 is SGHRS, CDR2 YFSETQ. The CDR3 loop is CASIPYPGTSYNEQFF. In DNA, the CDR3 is TGCGCCAGCATCCCCTATCCGGGAACCTCCTACAATGAGCAGTTCTTC.

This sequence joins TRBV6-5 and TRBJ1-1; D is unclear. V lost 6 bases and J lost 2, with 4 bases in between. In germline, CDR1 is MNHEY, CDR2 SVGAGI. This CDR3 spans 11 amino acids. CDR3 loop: CASRVNTEAFF. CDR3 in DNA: TGTGCCAGCAGAGTTAACACTGAAGCTTTCTTT.

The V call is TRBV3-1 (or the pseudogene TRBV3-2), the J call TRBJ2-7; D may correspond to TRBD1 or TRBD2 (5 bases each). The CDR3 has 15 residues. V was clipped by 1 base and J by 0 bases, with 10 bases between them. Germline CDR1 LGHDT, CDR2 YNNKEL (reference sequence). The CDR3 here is CASSQGGSSSYEQYF. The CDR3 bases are TGTGCCAGCAGCCAAGGGGGGTCCAGCTCCTACGAGCAGTACTTC.